This T cell receptor beta chain was documented in a study of T cell responses to AZD1222 COVID-19 vaccine. J was trimmed by 2 bases and V by 1 base; bases with no gene match: 8. The CDR3 totals 17 residues. Germline V gene data show CDR1 as MGHRA and CDR2 as YSYEKL. A remark on this clone: Antigen: not known.

Profiling relied on immunoSEQ multiplex PCR, and the TCRdb table lists in-frame clones only, not all of them. Among 140,000 to 150,000 clones listed, roughly 89% were seen once. General study points: Nearly half of the spike-specific TCRs reportedly recognize variant regions that carry no mutations. The number of AZD1222 recipients seropositive at baseline was only five or six. Spike-spanning, vaccine-associated CD4 TCRs were dominant at 160-218 and 743-854. The sample set comprised mostly white British donors with more females, and clonal diversity was possibly underestimated.

This sequence was found in an adult who received the AZD1222 COVID-19 vaccine. The rearrangement uses TRBV4-1 and TRBJ1-3, with 7 bases fitting TRBD1. This specimen was peripheral blood, taken 28 days after the second AZD1222 dose. The CDR3 coding sequence is TGCGCCAGCAGCCAAGTTAGGGCCGGGACAGCTGGAAACACCATATATTTT. Its protein is CASSQVRAGTAGNTIYF.